This passage covers 9 T cell receptor beta chains from one sample sequenced in a study of CD8+ T cells in alopecia areata. Isolated RNA was reverse transcribed into cDNA used as the sequencing template. TCRdb's table, derived via immunoSEQ multiplex PCR, lists solely in-frame clones and lacks some. The sample lists approximately 98,000 clones, 59% occurring once. Sequencing input: CD8+ T cells sorted from blood. The receptors derive from a human donor in good health.

The chain has TRBV15 and TRBJ2-7, with a tentative D call TRBD2 (5 bases). Germline CDR1 is LNHNV and CDR2 is YYDKDF (reference sequence). The CDR3 totals 16 residues. Trimming removed 1 base at V and 5 bases at J, with 18 bases between. The DNA of the CDR3 is TGTGCCACCAGCAGAGCTACCCCCCGGGGTTCCCACGAGCAGTACTTC. Translating it yields CATSRATPRGSHEQYF.

V gene TRBV4-3 combines with J gene TRBJ2-1, with 7 bases lining up with TRBD2. Germline trimming cut 3 bases from V and 12 bases from J; bases unmatched to any gene: 11. There are 14 residues in the CDR3. CDR1 is LGHNA, CDR2 YSLEER, per germline. The CDR3 region has the DNA TGCGCCAGCAGCCAGGGTTCCGCTAGCGGCGTGCAGTTCTTC. Encoded protein: CASSQGSASGVQFF.

The chain is built from TRBV29-1 and TRBJ2-3; D might be TRBD2 (5 bases). The CDR3 is 12 residues long. In germline, CDR1 is SQVTM, CDR2 ANQGSEA. Between the trimmed V and J ends, which lost 7 bases and 9 bases, there was a span of 17 bases. CDR3 coding DNA: TGCAGCGCCTTCGCGGGCCAGATAACGCAGTATTTT. It encodes CSAFAGQITQYF.

The CDR3 region is CSVEDGSRGLRTDTQYF. The CDR3 region has the DNA TGCAGCGTTGAAGATGGATCCAGGGGGTTACGCACAGATACGCAGTATTTT. The chain employs TRBV29-1 and TRBJ2-3; TRBD1 agrees at 7 bases. Looked up from germline, CDR1 is SQVTM and CDR2 is ANQGSEA. Losses at the gene ends were 0 bases for V and 1 base for J; bases not matched to a gene: 10. The CDR3 loop spans 17 amino acids.

The rearrangement links TRBV18 to TRBJ1-4; D might be TRBD1 (5 bases). The CDR3 is 15 amino acids. V gave up 1 base and J gave up 6 bases, with 12 bases separating them. Germline V gene sequence: CDR1 KGHSH, CDR2 LQKENI. CDR3 region: CASSPLLWDDEKLFF. The CDR3 DNA sequence: TGTGCCAGCTCACCACTCCTTTGGGACGATGAAAAACTGTTTTTT.

The chain combines TRBV6-6 with TRBJ1-6; D remains unclear. This CDR3 is built from 13 residues. CDR1 and CDR2 from the germline V gene are MNHNY and SVGAGI (reference sequence). V was pared by 6 bases and J by 13 bases, with 16 bases between. The CDR3 is CASSSQEESPLHF. The CDR3 region has the DNA TGTGCCAGCAGCTCACAAGAGGAGTCCCCCCTCCACTTT.

The CDR3 here is CASSQYLAGYEQYF. CDR3 DNA sequence: TGTGCCAGCAGCCAGTATCTAGCGGGTTACGAGCAGTACTTC. V usage is TRBV14 and J usage is TRBJ2-7; 8 positions match TRBD2. V shed 3 bases and J 4 bases; nucleotides not matched to a gene: 5. Looked up from germline, CDR1 is SGHDN and CDR2 is FVKESK. CDR3 length: 14 amino acids.

The chain is built from TRBV5-6 and TRBJ1-2; D remains unclear. V lost 2 bases, J lost 4 bases, and 15 bases lay in between. The CDR3 has 15 residues. The V gene's germline CDR1 is SGHDT and CDR2 YYEEEE. The CDR3 DNA is TGTGCCAGCAGCTTCGTTAAGATGATGGGCTATGGCTACACCTTC. Translated: CASSFVKMMGYGYTF.

This chain's CDR3 is CASSLPGQGGWQPQHF. CDR3 coding DNA: TGTGCCAGCAGCTTACCGGGGCAGGGCGGATGGCAGCCCCAGCATTTT. The chain recombines TRBV7-9 with TRBJ1-5; tentative D call: TRBD1 (5 bases). Trimming took 2 bases from V and 7 from J, leaving 18 bases between them. The CDR3 runs to 16 residues. From germline, CDR1 is SEHNR and CDR2 FQNEAQ (reference sequence). The full variable domain, completed using reference TRBV7-9 and TRBJ1-5, is DTGVSQNPRHKITKRGQNVTFRCDPISEHNRLYWYRQTLGQGPEFLTYFQNEAQLEKSRLLSDRFSAERPKGSFSTLEIQRTEQGDSAMYLCASSLPGQGGWQPQHFGDGTRLSIL.